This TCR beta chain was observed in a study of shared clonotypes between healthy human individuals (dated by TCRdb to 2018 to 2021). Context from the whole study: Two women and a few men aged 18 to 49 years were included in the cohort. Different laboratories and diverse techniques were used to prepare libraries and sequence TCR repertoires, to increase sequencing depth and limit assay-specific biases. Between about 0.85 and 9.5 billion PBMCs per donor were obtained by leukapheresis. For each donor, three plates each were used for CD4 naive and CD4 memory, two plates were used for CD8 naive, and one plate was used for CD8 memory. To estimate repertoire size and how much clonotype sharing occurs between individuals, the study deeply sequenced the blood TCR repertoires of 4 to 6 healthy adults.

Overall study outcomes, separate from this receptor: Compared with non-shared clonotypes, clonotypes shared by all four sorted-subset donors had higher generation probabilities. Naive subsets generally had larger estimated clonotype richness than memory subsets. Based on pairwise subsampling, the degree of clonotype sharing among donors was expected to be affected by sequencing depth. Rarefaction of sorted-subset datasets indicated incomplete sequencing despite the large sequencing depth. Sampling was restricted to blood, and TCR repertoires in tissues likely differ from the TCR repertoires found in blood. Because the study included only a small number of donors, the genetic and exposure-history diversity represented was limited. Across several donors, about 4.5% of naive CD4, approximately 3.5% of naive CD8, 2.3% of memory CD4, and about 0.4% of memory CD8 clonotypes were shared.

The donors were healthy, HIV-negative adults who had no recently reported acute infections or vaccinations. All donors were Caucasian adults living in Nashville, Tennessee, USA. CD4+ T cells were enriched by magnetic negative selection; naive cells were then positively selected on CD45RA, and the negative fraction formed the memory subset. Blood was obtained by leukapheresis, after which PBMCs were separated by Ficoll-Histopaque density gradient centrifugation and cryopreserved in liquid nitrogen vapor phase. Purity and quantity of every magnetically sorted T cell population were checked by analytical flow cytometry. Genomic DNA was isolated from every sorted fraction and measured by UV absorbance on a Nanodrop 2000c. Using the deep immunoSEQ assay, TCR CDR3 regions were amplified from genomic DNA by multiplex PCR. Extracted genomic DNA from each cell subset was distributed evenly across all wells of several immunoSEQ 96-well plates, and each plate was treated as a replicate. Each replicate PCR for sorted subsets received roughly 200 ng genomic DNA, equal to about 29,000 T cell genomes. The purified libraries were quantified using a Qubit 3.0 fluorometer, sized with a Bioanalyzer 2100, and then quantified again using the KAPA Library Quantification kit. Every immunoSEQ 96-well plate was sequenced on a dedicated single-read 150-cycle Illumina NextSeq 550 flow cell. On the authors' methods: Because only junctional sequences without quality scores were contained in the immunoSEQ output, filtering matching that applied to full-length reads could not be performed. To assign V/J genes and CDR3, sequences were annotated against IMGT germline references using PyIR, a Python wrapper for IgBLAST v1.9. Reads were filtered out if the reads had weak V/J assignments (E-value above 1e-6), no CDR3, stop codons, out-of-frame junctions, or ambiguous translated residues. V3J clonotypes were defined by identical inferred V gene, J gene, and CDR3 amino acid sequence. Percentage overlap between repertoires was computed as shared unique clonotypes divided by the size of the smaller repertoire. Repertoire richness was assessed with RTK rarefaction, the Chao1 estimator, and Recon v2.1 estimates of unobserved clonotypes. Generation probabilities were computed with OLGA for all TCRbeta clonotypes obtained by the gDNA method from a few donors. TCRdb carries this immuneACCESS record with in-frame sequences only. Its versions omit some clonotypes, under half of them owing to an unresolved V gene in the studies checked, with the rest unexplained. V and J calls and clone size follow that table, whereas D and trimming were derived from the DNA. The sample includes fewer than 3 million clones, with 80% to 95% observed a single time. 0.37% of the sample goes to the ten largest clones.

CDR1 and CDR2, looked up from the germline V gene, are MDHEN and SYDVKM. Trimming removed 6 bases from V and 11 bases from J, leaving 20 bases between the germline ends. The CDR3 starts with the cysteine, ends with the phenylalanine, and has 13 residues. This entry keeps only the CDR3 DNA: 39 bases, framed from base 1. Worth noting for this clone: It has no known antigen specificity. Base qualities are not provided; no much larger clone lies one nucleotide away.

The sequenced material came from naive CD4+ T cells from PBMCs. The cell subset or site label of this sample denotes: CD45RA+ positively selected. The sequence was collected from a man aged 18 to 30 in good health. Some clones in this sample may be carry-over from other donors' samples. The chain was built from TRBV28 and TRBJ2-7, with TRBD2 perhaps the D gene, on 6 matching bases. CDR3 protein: CASSTGLFSREYF. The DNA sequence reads TGTGCCAGCAGCACGGGACTGTTCTCCCGAGAGTACTTC.